These 15 T cell receptor beta chains were sequenced from one sample in a study of blood T cell repertoires in COVID-19. The protocol was immunoSEQ multiplex PCR, while the TCRdb copy is restricted to in-frame clones and leaves out a portion. The sample contains some 200,000 clones, about 87% of which appear only once. The sample taken for sequencing was peripheral blood. The receptors originated from a man aged 18 to 29 with active or convalescent COVID-19.

This chain uses TRBV6-4 with TRBJ2-2, with 10 bases that match TRBD2. V trimming: 0 bases; J trimming: 1 base; junction bases outside the gene matches: 5. Germline V gene data show CDR1 as MRHNA and CDR2 as SNTAGT. CDR3 length: 18 amino acids. In DNA, the CDR3 is TGTGCCAGCAGTGACTCTGCGGGGACTAGCGAGAACACCGGGGAGCTGTTTTTT. Translating gives CASSDSAGTSENTGELFF.

This clone was observed once. The J gene is TRBJ1-2, the V gene TRBV28; TRBD1 aligns across 9 bases. This CDR3 is 16 amino acids long. V lost 5 bases, J lost 1 base, and 8 bases stayed unmatched. Per germline, CDR1 MDHEN and CDR2 SYDVKM. In nucleotides, the CDR3 is TGTGCCAGCAGTGAGGCCGGGACAGGGATTAACTATGGCTACACCTTC. This gives the protein CASSEAGTGINYGYTF.

The gene calls are TRBV5-4 and TRBJ2-3; 13 bases align to TRBD2. Losses at the gene ends were 4 bases for V and 5 bases for J; bases not matched to a gene: 10. The CDR3 length is 17 residues. Per germline, CDR1 SGHNT and CDR2 YYREEE (reference sequence). CDR3 protein: CASSPGLAGPYGDTQYF. The DNA of the CDR3 is TGTGCCAGCAGCCCGGGACTAGCGGGGCCTTACGGAGATACGCAGTATTTT.

J is TRBJ2-3 and V is TRBV7-9; TRBD1 might be the D (6 bases). The CDR3 loop spans 15 amino acids. The V gene lost 6 bases and the J gene lost 0 bases, with 13 bases spanning the gap. CDR1 SEHNR and CDR2 FQNEAQ come from the germline V gene (reference sequence). CDR3 sequence (DNA): TGTGCCAGCAGGGACAGATGGGACAGCACAGATACGCAGTATTTT. This encodes CASRDRWDSTDTQYF.

This sequence joins TRBV24-1 and TRBJ2-5; 10 bases align to TRBD1. V lost 3 bases, J lost 7 bases, and 10 bases stayed unmatched. The CDR3 totals 16 residues. The germline V gene has CDR1 KGHDR and CDR2 SFDVKD. The CDR3 sequence is CATSDIGQGDPGTQYF. DNA for the CDR3: TGTGCCACCAGTGATATCGGACAGGGGGACCCGGGGACCCAGTACTTC.

This chain links TRBV12-3 or TRBV12-4 with TRBJ1-2, with D perhaps TRBD1 (6 bases). Trimming left V 6 bases short and J 4 bases short, with 12 bases between. The CDR3 loop spans 13 amino acids. The CDR3 DNA is TGTGCCAGCAGGTTACAGGGCCCCTATGGCTACACCTTC. Its translation: CASRLQGPYGYTF.

The genes are TRBV5-8 and TRBJ2-3; 7 bases are shared with TRBD2. The CDR3 has 14 residues. CDR1 SGHTS and CDR2 YDEGEE come from the germline V gene. Germline trimming cut 1 base from V and 3 bases from J; bases unmatched to any gene: 2. CDR3 in amino acids: CASSLQRGTDTQYF. The CDR3 nucleotides are TGTGCCAGCAGCTTGCAGCGGGGTACAGATACGCAGTATTTT.

The chain joins TRBV5-1 to TRBJ2-2; D remains unclear. From germline, CDR1 is SGHRS and CDR2 YFSETQ. V was clipped by 4 bases and J by 0 bases, with 7 bases between them. CDR3 length: 14 residues. The chain's CDR3 is CASSPRPNTGELFF. The CDR3 region has the DNA TGCGCCAGCAGCCCGAGGCCGAACACCGGGGAGCTGTTTTTT.

As for this clone: Additional DNA sequences in this sample encode the identical CDR3. The chain has TRBV7-9 and TRBJ1-2; possible D gene TRBD1, 5 bases. The CDR3 runs 12 residues. V was trimmed by 5 bases and J by 8 bases, leaving 12 bases between them. Germline CDR1 is SEHNR and CDR2 is FQNEAQ (reference sequence). The CDR3 nucleotides are TGTGCCAGCAGCCCCCCTCAGGGAGGCTACACCTTC. This encodes CASSPPQGGYTF.

The chain employs TRBV11-3 and TRBJ1-3; 7 positions match TRBD1. Trimming took 5 bases from V and 12 from J; bases not matched to a gene: 10. CDR3 size: 13 residues. Germline V gene lookup returns CDR1 SGHNT and CDR2 YENEEA. CDR3 in amino acids: CASSPKDRMNIYF. CDR3 DNA sequence: TGTGCCAGCAGCCCGAAGGACAGGATGAACATATATTTT. Combining the CDR3 with reference TRBV11-3 and TRBJ1-3 gives the whole variable domain EAGVVQSPRYKIIEKKQPVAFWCNPISGHNTLYWYLQNLGQGPELLIRYENEEAVDDSQLPKDRFSAERLKGVDSTLKIQPAELGDSAVYLCASSPKDRMNIYFGEGSWLTVV.

V usage is TRBV30 and J usage is TRBJ2-1; possible D gene TRBD1, 6 bases. Trimming removed 0 bases at V and 0 bases at J, with 9 bases between. CDR1 and CDR2 from the germline V gene are GTSNPN and SVGIG (reference sequence). This CDR3 is built from 15 residues. CDR3 amino acids: CAWSVQGSSYNEQFF. CDR3 nucleotides: TGTGCCTGGAGTGTACAGGGCAGCTCCTACAATGAGCAGTTCTTC.

The rearrangement joins TRBV28 to TRBJ2-7; D is uncertain. Germline CDR1 is MDHEN and CDR2 is SYDVKM. V was shortened by 1 base and J by 6 bases, with 16 bases between the two germline ends. The CDR3 runs 15 residues. The chain's CDR3 is CASSLFGLGTTEQYV. CDR3 DNA: TGTGCCAGCAGTTTATTTGGATTAGGTACTACCGAGCAGTACGTC.

The chain has TRBV9 and TRBJ1-5, with 8 bases identical to TRBD1. The V segment lost 0 bases and the J segment 4 bases; nucleotides outside the gene matches: 3. The CDR3 extends over 15 amino acids. Germline V gene sequence: CDR1 SGDLS, CDR2 YYNGEE. CDR3 nucleotides: TGTGCCAGCAGCGTAGGGACAGGGCATAATCAGCCCCAGCATTTT. Residues: CASSVGTGHNQPQHF.

In the case of this clone: An end of the junction differs from the germline gene, which may be a read error. This rearrangement joins TRBV6-1 to TRBJ1-1, with D maybe TRBD1 (5 bases). Germline CDR1 MNHNS, CDR2 SASEGT. CDR3 size: 15 residues. CDR3 sequence: CASSEGFSGNAEAFF. In DNA, the CDR3 is TGTGCCAGCAGTGAAGGGTTCTCAGGGAACGCTGAAGCTTTCTTT.

The chain carries TRBV19 and TRBJ1-5, with D possibly matching TRBD1 (5 bases). CDR1 and CDR2 (germline): LNHDA, SQIVND (reference sequence). This CDR3 is built from 13 residues. Trimming cost V 6 bases and J 7 bases, with 13 bases left between them. This chain's CDR3 is CASRTTGFQPQHF. CDR3 DNA: TGTGCCAGTAGAACAACAGGTTTCCAGCCCCAGCATTTT.